The source of this T cell receptor beta chain is a study of T cells in Graves' hyperthyroidism and ophthalmopathy. The wider study: Peripheral blood specimens were obtained at initial diagnosis, prior to any treatment.

V lost 1 base to trimming and J lost 5 bases, with 11 bases between them. The CDR3 is made up of 14 amino acids. Amplification of TCR beta CDR3 regions was performed using RNA transcripts as template. A first-round RT-PCR of the TCR CDR3 used the HTBI primer set. Using its own MiXCR run on the multiplex PCR reads, TCRdb lists one record per CDR3 protein. The sample shows approximately 360,000 distinct CDR3 sequences, more than 20% of them seen only once. Absent ophthalmopathy progression within 18 months defined stable Graves' hyperthyroidism. The chain recombines TRBV12-3 or TRBV12-4 with TRBJ2-5; weak D call: TRBD2 (5 bases). Sequencing was done on a sample of blood. This clonotype originated in a man aged 45-60 years with Graves' hyperthyroidism. This CDR3 reads CASSLGTGIETQYF. The DNA of the CDR3 is TGTGCCAGCAGTTTAGGGACGGGGATTGAGACCCAGTACTTC.